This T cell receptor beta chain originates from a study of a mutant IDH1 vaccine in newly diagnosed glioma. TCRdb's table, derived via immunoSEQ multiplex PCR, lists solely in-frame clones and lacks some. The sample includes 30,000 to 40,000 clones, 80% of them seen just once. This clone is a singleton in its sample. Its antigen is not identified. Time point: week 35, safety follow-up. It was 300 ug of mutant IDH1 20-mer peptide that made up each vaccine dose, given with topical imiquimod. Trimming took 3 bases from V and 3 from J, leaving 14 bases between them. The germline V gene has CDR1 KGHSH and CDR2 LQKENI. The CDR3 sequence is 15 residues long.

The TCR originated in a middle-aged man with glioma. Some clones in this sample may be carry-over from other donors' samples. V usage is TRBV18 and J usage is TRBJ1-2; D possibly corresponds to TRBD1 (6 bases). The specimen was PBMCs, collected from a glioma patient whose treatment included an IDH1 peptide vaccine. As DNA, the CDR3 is TGTGCCAGCTCACCCAGAAGTTCAGGGGACTATGGCTACACCTTC. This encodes CASSPRSSGDYGYTF.